This T cell receptor (beta chain) was sequenced during a study of T cell changes during pregnancy in multiple sclerosis. Here immunoSEQ multiplex PCR was the method, and the copy in TCRdb shows in-frame clones only, minus some. The sample holds 68,000 or so clones; about 90% are singletons and the top ten take roughly 0.85%. The junction had 8 bases not matched to a gene; V was cut back by 5 bases and J by 3 bases. The CDR3 runs 15 residues. Germline CDR1 SGHTA, CDR2 FQGTGA. This sample comprised peripheral blood, obtained in the second trimester of pregnancy. This clonotype was obtained from a female donor with multiple sclerosis, enrolled in a pregnancy study. The chain links TRBV7-3 to TRBJ1-1; 8 nucleotides line up with TRBD1. CDR3 loop: CASSHIGQGDTEAFF. The CDR3 nucleotides read TGTGCCAGCAGCCACATAGGACAGGGTGACACTGAAGCTTTCTTT.